The 10 T cell receptor beta chains presented below share a single source sample, sequenced in a study of identifying expanded T cells in peripheral blood. Repertoires were generated with immunoSEQ multiplex PCR, while TCRdb's copy carries only in-frame clones and drops some. The table records approximately 100,000 clones, 87% of them present only once. Input material: blood. Receptors originate from a person aged 18 to 70 in good health.

The chain couples TRBV5-4 to TRBJ2-1; D gene unclear. CDR1 is SGHNT, CDR2 YYREEE, per germline (reference sequence). The CDR3 sequence is 16 residues long. The germline V and J ends were trimmed by 5 bases and 0 bases, with 15 bases remaining between them. This CDR3 reads CASSPTPISSYNEQFF. CDR3 nucleotide sequence: TGTGCCAGCAGTCCCACCCCAATAAGCTCCTACAATGAGCAGTTCTTC.

The V gene is TRBV6-5, the J gene TRBJ1-5; 7 bases align to TRBD1. Germline V gives CDR1 MNHEY, CDR2 SVGAGI. The V gene end was trimmed by 6 bases and the J gene end by 11 bases; junction bases not matched to a gene: 13. This CDR3 is built from 14 residues. This CDR3 is CASSPTRQGGAQHF. The CDR3 DNA reads TGTGCCAGCAGCCCCACCAGACAGGGTGGGGCCCAGCATTTT.

The J gene is TRBJ1-1, the V gene TRBV10-3; a possible D gene is TRBD1 (5 bases). The V gene lost 0 bases and the J gene lost 4 bases, with 15 bases spanning the gap. The CDR3 contains 16 residues. Germline lookup yields CDR1 ENHRY and CDR2 SYGVKD. DNA of the CDR3: TGTGCCATCAGTGAGTCAGGGGCACCTATGTTCACTGAAGCTTTCTTT. It specifies CAISESGAPMFTEAFF.

This sequence joins TRBV2 and TRBJ1-1; TRBD1 might be the D (5 bases). The CDR3 totals 17 residues. Trimming left V 2 bases short and J 0 bases short, with 16 bases between. Germline V gene lookup returns CDR1 SNHLY and CDR2 FYNNEI. CDR3 region: CASSERGRITMNTEAFF. CDR3 sequence (DNA): TGTGCCAGCAGTGAACGGGGACGGATCACCATGAACACTGAAGCTTTCTTT.

This CDR3 reads CASSYSGEDYEQYF. The DNA of the CDR3 is TGCGCCAGCAGCTATAGCGGGGAAGATTACGAGCAGTACTTC. The genes are TRBV4-1 and TRBJ2-7; 8 positions match TRBD2. V was pared by 5 bases and J by 4 bases, with 7 bases of the junction left unmatched. The CDR3 loop spans 14 amino acids. Germline CDR1 and CDR2: MGHRA and YSYEKL.

This chain links TRBV19 with TRBJ2-1, with unresolved D. Trimming shortened V by 5 bases and J by 6 bases, and 11 bases separated the two germline ends. CDR1 is LNHDA, CDR2 SQIVND, per germline (reference sequence). CDR3 length equals 13 residues. As DNA, the CDR3 is TGTGCCAGTAGTGTCCCCGCGGTCAATGAGCAGTTCTTC. Translating gives CASSVPAVNEQFF. Filled out from reference TRBV19 and TRBJ2-1, the complete variable domain reads DGGITQSPKYLFRKEGQNVTLSCEQNLNHDAMYWYRQDPGQGLRLIYYSQIVNDFQKGDIAEGYSVSREKKESFPLTVTSAQKNPTAFYLCASSVPAVNEQFFGPGTRLTVL.

This chain uses TRBV28 with TRBJ2-7, with D possibly being TRBD2 (5 bases). This CDR3 is built from 14 residues. The V gene's germline CDR1 is MDHEN and CDR2 SYDVKM. V was cut by 8 bases and J by 2 bases, with 16 bases left in between. The CDR3 protein is CASHTRSGAYEQYF. CDR3 in DNA: TGTGCCAGCCACACCCGAAGCGGAGCCTACGAGCAGTACTTC.

The chain has TRBV7-9 and TRBJ2-3; D perhaps matches TRBD1 (6 bases). The CDR3 sequence is 14 residues long. Trimming left V 11 bases short and J 1 base short, with 16 bases between. Germline V gene sequence: CDR1 SEHNR, CDR2 FQNEAQ (reference sequence). DNA for the CDR3: TGTGCCTTAACAGGGCCCTCGGGCACAGATACGCAGTATTTT. Its translation is CALTGPSGTDTQYF.

This clone was detected only once. The rearrangement uses TRBV11-2 and TRBJ1-5, with D possibly being TRBD1 (6 bases). The CDR3 covers 14 residues. V was clipped by 5 bases and J by 5 bases, with 13 bases between them. The germline V gene has CDR1 SGHAT and CDR2 FQNNGV. CDR3 nucleotide sequence: TGTGCCAGCAGCCCTACAGGGCCCCATCAGCCCCAGCATTTT. Translating gives CASSPTGPHQPQHF. Full variable domain (outside the CDR3, taken from reference TRBV11-2 and TRBJ1-5): EAGVAQSPRYKIIEKRQSVAFWCNPISGHATLYWYQQILGQGPKLLIQFQNNGVVDDSQLPKDRFSAERLKGVDSTLKIQPAKLEDSAVYLCASSPTGPHQPQHFGDGTRLSIL.

V and J are TRBV5-6 and TRBJ1-2; 10 bases agree with TRBD1. CDR1 is SGHDT and CDR2 is YYEEEE in the germline V gene. The V segment lost 5 bases and the J segment 8 bases; nucleotides outside the gene matches: 12. The CDR3 extends over 15 amino acids. The CDR3 sequence is CASSSLRTGGFGYTF. In DNA, the CDR3 is TGTGCCAGCAGTTCTCTCCGGACAGGGGGTTTCGGCTACACCTTC.